This is a list of T cell receptor beta chains from one sample in a study of cytomegalovirus exposure and HLA in healthy donors. Using immunoSEQ multiplex PCR, the repertoire was profiled, and TCRdb retains in-frame clones only, with some absent. The table lists fewer than 200,000 clones, 65% to 85% of them singletons. Sequencing was performed on PBMCs. The source of these receptors is a woman aged 45-59 years in good health and CMV-seropositive. Each CDR3 is given with its conserved first and last residue. The D gene is left open where the match is weak. Not every row has a clone size; where given, it reads once, few, many or a size class.

v_call	j_call	clone_size	d_call	cdr3_aa	cdr3_nt
TRBV4-3	TRBJ2-3	NA	TRBD2	CASRGLATDTQYF	TGCGCCAGCAGGGGACTAGCCACAGATACGCAGTATTTT
TRBV6-5	TRBJ1-3	few	NA	CASSYSPGAGNTIYF	TGTGCCAGCAGTTACTCCCCAGGGGCTGGAAACACCATATATTTT
TRBV7-2	TRBJ2-3	NA	TRBD2	CASSLVLAGGPDTQYF	TGTGCCAGCAGCTTAGTTCTAGCGGGGGGCCCAGATACGCAGTATTTT
TRBV5-6	TRBJ1-2	NA	TRBD1	CASSFPGQGFGYTF	TGTGCCAGCAGCTTCCCGGGACAGGGTTTTGGCTACACCTTC
TRBV7-8	TRBJ2-5	NA	NA	CASSSTETQYF	TGTGCCAGCAGCTCTACAGAGACCCAGTACTTC
TRBV5-1	TRBJ2-1	NA	NA	CASSLEQGSYNEQFF	TGCGCCAGCAGCTTGGAGCAGGGCTCCTACAATGAGCAGTTCTTC
TRBV9	TRBJ1-3	NA	NA	CASSVGAQYSGNTIYF	TGTGCCAGCAGCGTAGGGGCCCAATACTCTGGAAACACCATATATTTT
TRBV6-5	TRBJ1-5	once	TRBD1	CASRQGRDQPQHF	TGTGCCAGCAGACAGGGGCGGGATCAGCCCCAGCATTTT
TRBV9	TRBJ2-6	NA	TRBD1	CASSPVGTGVFGANVLTF	TGTGCCAGCAGCCCAGTGGGGACAGGGGTATTTGGGGCCAACGTCCTGACTTTC
TRBV11-2	TRBJ2-7	NA	NA	CASSLVAASYEQYF	TGTGCCAGCAGCTTAGTGGCGGCTTCCTACGAGCAGTACTTC
TRBV4-3	TRBJ2-6	NA	TRBD1	CASSRTSRQGATSGANVLTF	TGCGCCAGCAGCCGAACTTCCCGACAGGGCGCAACCTCTGGGGCCAACGTCCTGACTTTC
TRBV19	TRBJ1-1	once	NA	CASSIGGGWNTEAFF	TGTGCCAGTAGTATAGGGGGAGGATGGAACACTGAAGCTTTCTTT
TRBV6-1	TRBJ1-3	NA	TRBD1	CASSEAGGGSGNTIYF	TGTGCCAGCAGTGAGGCAGGGGGCGGCTCTGGAAACACCATATATTTT
TRBV27	TRBJ1-1	NA	NA	CASSWSGMSTEAFF	TGTGCCAGCAGTTGGTCGGGGATGAGCACTGAAGCTTTCTTT
TRBV7-9	TRBJ2-3	NA	TRBD2	CASSSSTGLASYTQYF	TGTGCCAGCAGCTCTTCAACGGGACTAGCGTCGTATACGCAGTATTTT
TRBV7-2	TRBJ1-1	NA	TRBD1	CASSLDRDRGTFF	TGTGCCAGCAGCTTAGATAGGGACAGGGGAACTTTCTTT
TRBV9	TRBJ2-3	NA	TRBD2	CASSVGSGGFDTQYF	TGTGCCAGCAGCGTAGGAAGCGGGGGGTTCGATACGCAGTATTTT
TRBV6-1	TRBJ2-3	few	NA	CASSPWEADTQYF	TGTGCCAGCAGCCCATGGGAGGCAGATACGCAGTATTTT
TRBV6-5	TRBJ2-1	few	NA	CASSLQGSEQFF	TGTGCCAGCAGCCTGCAGGGGTCTGAGCAGTTCTTC
TRBV7-2	TRBJ1-2	NA	TRBD1	CASSLAAGGISGYGYTF	TGTGCCAGCAGCTTAGCTGCAGGGGGCATCAGCGGCTATGGCTACACCTTC
TRBV28	TRBJ1-2	few	TRBD1	CASRQGLLYGYTF	TGTGCCAGCCGACAGGGGCTCCTCTATGGCTACACCTTC
TRBV7-7	TRBJ1-6	NA	TRBD1	CASTFKGGEDNSPLHF	TGTGCTAGCACCTTTAAAGGGGGCGAGGATAATTCACCCCTCCACTTT
TRBV25-1	TRBJ2-2	NA	NA	CASREDIPDTGELFF	TGTGCCAGCAGAGAGGATATTCCGGACACCGGGGAGCTGTTTTTT
TRBV5-1	TRBJ2-7	NA	NA	CASSSIVGSGYEQYF	TGCGCCAGCAGCTCGATCGTAGGTTCGGGATACGAGCAGTACTTC
TRBV7-8	TRBJ2-3	once	TRBD2	CASSPPGGASLDTQYF	TGTGCCAGCAGCCCTCCGGGGGGGGCAAGTTTGGATACGCAGTATTTT
TRBV7-9	TRBJ2-2	NA	TRBD2	CSSRKSGTAGELFF	TGTTCCAGCAGGAAAAGCGGGACGGCCGGGGAGCTGTTTTTT
TRBV7-9	TRBJ1-3	NA	NA	CASSLDREGGNTIYF	TGTGCCAGCAGCTTGGACCGGGAGGGTGGAAACACCATATATTTT
TRBV6-6	TRBJ1-1	NA	TRBD1	CASSYLAGGRNTEAFF	TGTGCCAGCAGTTACCTAGCAGGGGGCCGAAACACTGAAGCTTTCTTT
TRBV19	TRBJ2-2	NA	NA	CASIPQGNTGELFF	TGTGCCAGTATCCCACAGGGGAACACCGGGGAGCTGTTTTTT
TRBV7-6	TRBJ1-1	once	NA	CASSLNRAGAEAFF	TGTGCCAGCAGCTTAAACAGGGCCGGGGCTGAAGCTTTCTTT
TRBV25-1	TRBJ2-7	NA	TRBD2	CASSGLADEQYF	TGTGCCAGCAGTGGGCTAGCGGACGAGCAGTACTTC
TRBV7-9	TRBJ2-7	NA	TRBD2	CASSHSGGVTYEQYF	TGTGCCAGCAGCCATAGCGGGGGTGTTACCTACGAGCAGTACTTC
TRBV6-1	TRBJ2-7	NA	NA	CASSQGHSATYEQYF	TGTGCCAGCAGTCAGGGACATTCGGCAACCTACGAGCAGTACTTC
TRBV28	TRBJ1-1	NA	NA	CASSSYFGGRIEAFF	TGTGCCAGCAGTTCTTATTTCGGGGGGCGGATTGAAGCTTTCTTT
TRBV14	TRBJ2-5	NA	NA	CASSIRVETQYF	TGTGCCAGCAGCATCAGGGTTGAGACCCAGTACTTC
TRBV4-3	TRBJ1-1	NA	TRBD1	CASSTLPRQGWTFF	TGCGCCAGCAGCACACTTCCCCGACAGGGTTGGACTTTCTTT
TRBV6-5	TRBJ1-5	NA	TRBD1	CASRATLTGNQPQHF	TGTGCCAGCAGGGCTACTTTGACAGGGAACCAGCCCCAGCATTTT
TRBV4-2	TRBJ2-7	NA	TRBD1	CASSQDGQGGYEQYF	TGTGCCAGCAGCCAAGATGGACAGGGGGGGTACGAGCAGTACTTC
TRBV29-1	TRBJ2-2	NA	NA	CSGNTGGDTGELFF	TGCAGCGGGAATACAGGGGGGGACACCGGGGAGCTGTTTTTT
TRBV13	TRBJ1-2	NA	NA	CASSLEGDWEDNYGYTF	TGTGCCAGCAGCTTAGAGGGTGATTGGGAGGATAACTATGGCTACACCTTC
TRBV11-2	TRBJ2-7	NA	TRBD2	CASSLGPSGYEQYF	TGTGCCAGCAGCTTAGGTCCTAGCGGTTACGAGCAGTACTTC
TRBV5-1	TRBJ2-4	NA	TRBD1	CASSFGDSAIQYF	TGCGCCAGCAGCTTCGGGGACAGTGCCATTCAGTACTTC
TRBV18	TRBJ2-5	few	NA	CASSPLRQGGTETQYF	TGTGCCAGCTCACCATTGAGACAGGGAGGTACTGAGACCCAGTACTTC
TRBV28	TRBJ2-4	NA	TRBD2	CATTRGGQGKNIQYF	TGTGCCACCACTCGGGGGGGGCAGGGCAAAAACATTCAGTACTTC
TRBV11-3	TRBJ2-7	NA	TRBD1	CASSSDRDYEQYF	TGTGCCAGCAGCTCCGACAGGGACTACGAGCAGTACTTC
TRBV6-6	TRBJ2-7	NA	TRBD1	CASSYSQGARNEQYF	TGTGCCAGCAGTTACTCACAGGGGGCGCGGAACGAGCAGTACTTC
TRBV7-3	TRBJ2-7	NA	TRBD1	CASSSRGQATEQYF	TGTGCCAGCAGCTCTCGAGGACAGGCGACCGAGCAGTACTTC
TRBV7-2	TRBJ2-3	NA	TRBD2	CASSQTSGGYGDTQYF	TGTGCCAGCAGCCAGACTAGCGGGGGGTATGGAGATACGCAGTATTTT
TRBV4-3	TRBJ2-7	NA	NA	CASSQDHTGSSYEQYF	TGCGCCAGCAGCCAAGATCATACAGGGAGCTCCTACGAGCAGTACTTC
TRBV4-1	TRBJ1-2	few	NA	CASSQDGGFAGYTF	TGCGCCAGCAGCCAAGATGGGGGGTTTGCTGGCTACACCTTC
TRBV7-8	TRBJ1-2	NA	TRBD1	CASSFRDRYNGYTF	TGTGCCAGCAGCTTCCGGGACAGGTATAATGGCTACACCTTC
TRBV10-3	TRBJ1-3	NA	TRBD1	CAISESVGTRQGLSGNTIYF	TGTGCCATCAGTGAGTCGGTAGGAACGAGACAGGGCCTCTCTGGAAACACCATATATTTT
TRBV28	TRBJ1-5	NA	NA	CASSLDSQHF	TGTGCCAGCAGTTTAGACTCCCAGCATTTT